These T cell receptor beta chains were read from a single sample in a study of blood T cell repertoires in COVID-19. TCRdb's table, derived via immunoSEQ multiplex PCR, lists solely in-frame clones and lacks some. The repertoire includes 250,000 to 400,000 clones, around 86% of them detected once, and about 5.2% sits in the top ten. The sample comprised PBMCs or T cells enriched from blood (not recorded which). Source of these receptors: a man between 60 and 75 years old who had recovered from COVID-19. Both conserved end residues are part of each CDR3. The D gene is left open where the match is weak. Clone sizes are given selectively: once, few, many, or a class where the clone is expanded.

v_gene	abundance	j_gene	d_gene	CDR3aa	CDR3nt
TRBV6-2/TRBV6-3	-	TRBJ2-7	-	CASSYLSSYEQYF	TGTGCCAGCAGTTACTTGAGCTCCTACGAGCAGTACTTC
TRBV10-3	-	TRBJ1-5	-	CAISESQGNQPQHF	TGTGCCATCAGTGAGTCCCAGGGCAATCAGCCCCAGCATTTT
TRBV20-1	-	TRBJ2-5	-	CSASYRVETQYF	TGCAGTGCTAGTTACAGGGTGGAGACCCAGTACTTC
TRBV4-2	-	TRBJ1-2	TRBD1	CASSQRQGTNYGYTF	TGTGCCAGCAGCCAACGACAGGGAACTAACTATGGCTACACCTTC
TRBV28	-	TRBJ2-1	-	CASSFTRSYNEQFF	TGTGCCAGCAGTTTTACTAGATCCTACAATGAGCAGTTCTTC
TRBV9	few	TRBJ2-7	TRBD1	CASSVLAGGSYEQYF	TGTGCCAGCAGCGTATTGGCAGGGGGCTCCTACGAGCAGTACTTC
TRBV7-2	once	TRBJ1-1	TRBD1	CASSLAGRTGVNTEAFF	TGTGCCAGCAGCTTAGCGGGGCGTACAGGGGTGAACACTGAAGCTTTCTTT
TRBV29-1	once	TRBJ1-1	TRBD1	CSVGDRGSEAFF	TGCAGCGTTGGGGACAGGGGATCTGAAGCTTTCTTT
TRBV19	-	TRBJ1-2	TRBD1	CASTSRDRLYGYTF	TGTGCCAGTACCTCCCGGGACAGGCTCTATGGCTACACCTTC
TRBV7-9	-	TRBJ1-2	-	CASSQDLTEGYTF	TGTGCCAGCAGCCAAGACCTTACAGAAGGCTACACCTTC
TRBV28	-	TRBJ1-1	TRBD1	CASSPPTGITEAFF	TGTGCCAGCAGTCCCCCGACAGGGATCACTGAAGCTTTCTTT
TRBV3-1/TRBV3-2	-	TRBJ1-1	-	CASSHGEYTEAFF	TGTGCCAGCAGCCACGGGGAGTACACTGAAGCTTTCTTT
TRBV28	-	TRBJ2-2	-	CASTAANTGELFF	TGTGCCAGCACGGCGGCGAACACCGGGGAGCTGTTTTTT
TRBV24-1	-	TRBJ1-5	TRBD1	CASSGQGAGQPQHF	TGTGCCTCATCGGGACAGGGGGCAGGTCAGCCCCAGCATTTT
TRBV7-8	-	TRBJ1-5	-	CASSLVGQPQHF	TGTGCCAGCAGCTTAGTCGGGCAGCCCCAGCATTTT
TRBV24-1	-	TRBJ2-7	TRBD1	CATSDLVRDRGPQSPYEQYF	TGTGCCACCAGTGATTTGGTGAGGGACAGGGGGCCTCAATCTCCCTACGAGCAGTACTTC
TRBV11-2	-	TRBJ2-1	TRBD2	CASSPRLAVYNEQFF	TGTGCCAGCAGCCCCAGACTAGCGGTTTACAATGAGCAGTTCTTC
TRBV7-9	-	TRBJ2-3	TRBD2	CASGGGRETDTQYF	TGTGCCAGCGGGGGCGGGAGGGAGACAGATACGCAGTATTTT
TRBV6-2/TRBV6-3	-	TRBJ2-7	TRBD1	CASSSTVGTGGASSLEQYF	TGTGCCAGCAGTTCCACCGTTGGGACAGGGGGCGCGTCTTCCCTCGAGCAGTACTTC
TRBV4-1	once	TRBJ1-5	-	CASSQEGHSSNQPQHF	TGCGCCAGCAGCCAAGAGGGACACTCGAGCAATCAGCCCCAGCATTTT
TRBV19	-	TRBJ1-3	-	CASSIFGGHQPLSGNTIYF	TGTGCCAGTAGTATATTTGGGGGACACCAGCCGCTCTCTGGAAACACCATATATTTT
TRBV30	few	TRBJ1-2	-	CAWSVRYGYTF	TGTGCCTGGAGTGTACGGTATGGCTACACCTTC
TRBV5-1	-	TRBJ2-5	TRBD1	CASSLIGQGPQETQYF	TGCGCCAGCAGCTTGATTGGACAGGGTCCCCAAGAGACCCAGTACTTC
TRBV7-2	-	TRBJ2-7	-	CASSLAAGHSYEQYF	TGTGCCAGCAGCTTAGCCGCAGGACACTCCTACGAGCAGTACTTC
TRBV2	once	TRBJ2-7	-	CATRKIASTYEQYF	TGTGCCACCAGGAAAATAGCCTCTACCTACGAGCAGTACTTC
TRBV5-6	once	TRBJ2-5	-	CASSLRETQYF	TGTGCCAGCAGCCTCAGGGAGACCCAGTACTTC
TRBV11-2	-	TRBJ1-3	-	CASSLEPPGFGNTIYF	TGTGCCAGCAGCTTAGAGCCCCCGGGGTTCGGAAACACCATATATTTT
TRBV5-1	-	TRBJ2-5	-	CASSPQERGGQETQYF	TGCGCCAGCAGCCCCCAGGAAAGGGGTGGCCAAGAGACCCAGTACTTC
TRBV6-6	-	TRBJ1-3	-	CASSYKDSQPGNTIYF	TGTGCCAGCAGTTATAAGGACAGCCAACCTGGAAACACCATATATTTT
TRBV18	-	TRBJ2-3	-	CASSSLGTDTQYF	TGTGCCAGCTCATCCCTTGGCACAGATACGCAGTATTTT
TRBV18	-	TRBJ2-7	TRBD1	CASQQNRGYEQYF	TGTGCCAGCCAACAGAACAGGGGATACGAGCAGTACTTC
TRBV27	once	TRBJ2-7	TRBD2	CASSSPGTSDSPYEQYF	TGTGCCAGCAGTTCACCCGGGACTAGCGATAGTCCCTACGAGCAGTACTTC
TRBV27	-	TRBJ1-4	TRBD1	CASSDGGGAREKLFF	TGTGCCAGCAGTGATGGAGGGGGCGCAAGGGAAAAACTGTTTTTT
TRBV7-9	once	TRBJ1-1	-	CASSSWAGSTEAFF	TGTGCCAGCAGCTCCTGGGCGGGGAGCACTGAAGCTTTCTTT
TRBV28	-	TRBJ1-1	-	CASSSTGMNTEAFF	TGTGCCAGCAGTTCGACAGGAATGAACACTGAAGCTTTCTTT
TRBV5-1	-	TRBJ1-5	-	CASSWAGGNQPQHF	TGCGCCAGCAGCTGGGCAGGGGGCAATCAGCCCCAGCATTTT
TRBV12-5	-	TRBJ2-1	TRBD1	CASGTTGYNEQFF	TGTGCTAGTGGTACGACAGGGTACAATGAGCAGTTCTTC
TRBV6-1	-	TRBJ2-1	TRBD2	CASSGPTSGDPYNEQFF	TGTGCCAGCAGTGGACCGACTAGCGGAGACCCCTACAATGAGCAGTTCTTC
TRBV9	-	TRBJ2-3	-	CASSVFPGDTDTQYF	TGTGCCAGCAGCGTATTTCCAGGTGACACAGATACGCAGTATTTT
TRBV5-1	-	TRBJ2-4	TRBD2	CASKAGGPRDIQYF	TGCGCCAGCAAGGCGGGAGGGCCGCGGGACATTCAGTACTTC
TRBV10-3	-	TRBJ2-7	TRBD2	CATRLGTSGSTFYEQYF	TGTGCCACCCGATTAGGGACTAGCGGCTCCACCTTCTACGAGCAGTACTTC